These 25 T cell receptor beta chains came from one sample sequenced in a study of blood T cell repertoires in COVID-19. Sequenced by immunoSEQ multiplex PCR; TCRdb stores in-frame clones only, minus some. Here the sample spans 120,000 to 150,000 clones, more than 65% being singletons. The specimen sequenced was peripheral blood. The receptors come from a man aged 55 to 69 with acute or convalescent COVID-19.

As for this clone: Other DNA sequences of this sample code for an identical CDR3. The rearrangement uses TRBV27 and TRBJ2-1; 11 bases agree with TRBD1. V shed 2 bases and J 3 bases; nucleotides not matched to a gene: 3. The CDR3 contains 16 residues. Germline V gene sequence: CDR1 MNHEY, CDR2 SMNVEV (reference sequence). CDR3 sequence reads: CASSLSGTGGYNEQFF. The CDR3 DNA reads as TGTGCCAGCAGTTTAAGTGGGACAGGGGGCTACAATGAGCAGTTCTTC.

The V and J genes are TRBV3-1 (or the pseudogene TRBV3-2) and TRBJ2-7; the match to TRBD2 covers 8 bases. Germline V CDR1 and CDR2: LGHDT, YNNKEL (reference sequence). The CDR3 consists of 15 residues. Losses at the gene ends were 3 bases for V and 0 bases for J; bases not matched to a gene: 4. For the CDR3, the DNA is TGTGCCAGCAGCCAGAGCGGGGGTACCTCCTACGAGCAGTACTTC. It yields the protein CASSQSGGTSYEQYF.

The chain carries TRBV30 and TRBJ2-7; tentatively, D is TRBD2 (6 bases). This CDR3 is 13 amino acids long. V was cut by 4 bases and J by 2 bases, with 12 bases left in between. The germline CDR1 and CDR2 sequences are GTSNPN and SVGIG (reference sequence). CDR3 loop: CAWKGLFTYEQYF. The CDR3 nucleotides read TGTGCCTGGAAGGGACTCTTCACCTACGAGCAGTACTTC.

The gene calls are TRBV5-1 and TRBJ2-5; possible D gene TRBD1, 6 bases. This CDR3 is 15 amino acids long. Trimming took 4 bases from V and 1 from J, leaving 14 bases between them. Germline CDR1 and CDR2: SGHRS and YFSETQ. Here the CDR3 DNA reads TGCGCCAGCAGCGGCGATCAGGGGCCCCAAGAGACCCAGTACTTC. It codes for CASSGDQGPQETQYF.

The V call is TRBV28, the J call TRBJ1-2; no firm D call. The CDR3 contains 12 residues. With 5 bases removed from V and 8 bases from J, the gap between germline ends came to 12 bases. Germline-derived CDR1 and CDR2 are MDHEN and SYDVKM. The CDR3, as DNA: TGTGCCAGCAGTCGCAGTGCAGGCGGCTACACCTTC. This sequence encodes CASSRSAGGYTF.

The chain links TRBV7-2 to TRBJ2-3; TRBD2 aligns across 10 bases. This CDR3 contains 17 residues. CDR1 and CDR2 from the germline V gene are SGHTA and FQGNSA. V trimming: 3 bases; J trimming: 5 bases; junction bases outside the gene matches: 11. The CDR3 DNA sequence: TGTGCCAGCAGCTTCCGACGGCCTAGCGGGAGCGGAGATACGCAGTATTTT. Its translation is CASSFRRPSGSGDTQYF.

This clone was seen repeatedly, ten times or more. The chain employs TRBV6-2 or TRBV6-3 and TRBJ1-1; tentative D call: TRBD1 (6 bases). Germline V gene lookup returns CDR1 MNHEY and CDR2 SVGEGT. This CDR3 comprises 14 residues. The ends were cut back, 6 bases at V and 3 bases at J, with 14 bases in the middle. The CDR3 region has the DNA TGTGCCAGCAGCGAGATCGAGGGGGACACTGAAGCTTTCTTT. Its translation is CASSEIEGDTEAFF.

The chain links TRBV27 to TRBJ2-2, with 9 bases lining up with TRBD1. From germline, CDR1 is MNHEY and CDR2 SMNVEV (reference sequence). The V segment lost 4 bases and the J segment 3 bases; nucleotides outside the gene matches: 0. The CDR3 is 14 residues long. Written as DNA, the CDR3 is TGTGCCAGCAGTTGGACAGGGGACACCGGGGAGCTGTTTTTT. Protein product: CASSWTGDTGELFF.

V usage is TRBV6-5 and J usage is TRBJ1-3; 12 bases align to TRBD1. This CDR3 comprises 14 residues. Looked up from germline, CDR1 is MNHEY and CDR2 is SVGAGI. V trimming: 5 bases; J trimming: 8 bases; junction bases outside the gene matches: 4. CDR3 DNA sequence: TGTGCCAGCAGTCCGGGACAGGGGGCAGACACCATATATTTT. It translates to CASSPGQGADTIYF.

The rearrangement uses TRBV4-1 and TRBJ2-5; 7 bases map to TRBD2. CDR1 and CDR2 from the germline V gene are MGHRA and YSYEKL. This CDR3 contains 18 residues. V was pared by 1 base and J by 1 base, with 12 bases of the junction left unmatched. CDR3 DNA sequence: TGCGCCAGCAGCCAAGTTTGGTCTAGCGGAGGAGGCCAAGAGACCCAGTACTTC. This gives the protein CASSQVWSSGGGQETQYF.

This chain links TRBV7-2 with TRBJ2-1; 13 nucleotides match TRBD2. CDR3 length: 14 residues. V lost 0 bases, J lost 10 bases, and 0 bases stayed unmatched. Germline V gene sequence: CDR1 SGHTA, CDR2 FQGNSA. Here the CDR3 reads CASSLAGLAGEQFF. CDR3 in DNA: TGTGCCAGCAGCTTAGCGGGACTAGCGGGAGAGCAGTTCTTC.

This chain joins TRBV19 and TRBJ2-2; D is unresolved. V gave up 7 bases and J gave up 6 bases, with 6 bases separating them. This CDR3 has 11 amino acids. Germline values: CDR1 LNHDA, CDR2 SQIVND (reference sequence). This CDR3 reads CASNRAGELFF. The CDR3 DNA reads as TGTGCCAGTAATCGCGCCGGGGAGCTGTTTTTT.

The chain combines TRBV19 with TRBJ1-6, with D perhaps matching TRBD1 (6 bases). There are 15 residues in the CDR3. Germline values: CDR1 LNHDA, CDR2 SQIVND (reference sequence). Deletions cut 9 bases from V and 5 bases from J, with 17 bases between. CDR3 sequence: CASKRGGADNSPLHF. DNA for the CDR3: TGTGCCAGCAAGAGGGGGGGCGCAGATAATTCACCCCTCCACTTT.

The chain combines TRBV6-2 or TRBV6-3 with TRBJ2-7, with a tentative D call TRBD2 (6 bases). Trimming took 4 bases from V and 4 from J, leaving 11 bases between them. The CDR3 spans 13 residues. Germline V gives CDR1 MNHEY, CDR2 SVGEGT. The CDR3 nucleotides are TGTGCCAGCAGTTTCGCGGGAAGGTACGAGCAGTACTTC. It is translated as CASSFAGRYEQYF.

A single count supports this clone. The chain uses TRBV5-1 and TRBJ2-3; 9 positions match TRBD2. V shed 0 bases and J 6 bases; nucleotides not matched to a gene: 8. The CDR3 covers 16 residues. CDR1 is SGHRS, CDR2 YFSETQ, per germline. DNA for the CDR3: TGCGCCAGCAGCTTGGCTGTGGCGGGAGGGGTGGATACGCAGTATTTT. Translation: CASSLAVAGGVDTQYF.

The chain employs TRBV3-1 (or the pseudogene TRBV3-2) and TRBJ2-2; 8 positions match TRBD1. The CDR3 runs to 16 residues. CDR1 and CDR2 (germline): LGHDT, YNNKEL (reference sequence). Trimming removed 2 bases from V and 7 bases from J; junction bases left unmatched: 9. This CDR3 reads CASSQYTGGTGGELFF. The CDR3 region has the DNA TGTGCCAGCAGCCAATATACAGGGGGGACAGGCGGGGAGCTGTTTTTT.

The rearrangement joins TRBV6-5 to TRBJ1-2, with a tentative D call TRBD1 (5 bases). V lost 10 bases, J lost 0 bases, and 15 bases lay in between. The CDR3 extends over 14 amino acids. CDR1 is MNHEY, CDR2 SVGAGI, per germline. The CDR3 coding sequence is TGTGCCACCCGGGGGGGGACCTCTAACTATGGCTACACCTTC. As protein: CATRGGTSNYGYTF.

The CDR3, as DNA: TGTGCCAGCAGTGAGTGGGACAGGGCTGGGGATACGCAGTATTTT. Its protein product is CASSEWDRAGDTQYF. The chain employs TRBV6-1 and TRBJ2-3; 9 nucleotides agree with TRBD1. CDR3 size: 15 residues. The V segment lost 3 bases and the J segment 6 bases; nucleotides outside the gene matches: 7. Germline values: CDR1 MNHNS, CDR2 SASEGT.

This chain links TRBV15 with TRBJ1-2; D may be TRBD1 (6 bases). CDR1 and CDR2 (germline): LNHNV, YYDKDF (reference sequence). V lost 4 bases, J lost 1 base, and 16 bases lay in between. The CDR3 consists of 16 residues. CDR3 DNA sequence: TGTGCCACCAGCACCATCGGGGGGGCCGGTAACTATGGCTACACCTTC. Its translation is CATSTIGGAGNYGYTF.

The CDR3 DNA reads TGTGCCAGCAGCTTGGCCGGACAGGGGGCAGGCTACACCTTC. Encoded protein: CASSLAGQGAGYTF. This sequence joins TRBV5-5 and TRBJ1-2; 11 nucleotides line up with TRBD1. The V gene's germline CDR1 is SGHKS and CDR2 YYEKEE (reference sequence). The V gene end was trimmed by 0 bases and the J gene end by 8 bases; junction bases not matched to a gene: 3. This CDR3 comprises 14 residues.

The rearrangement links TRBV5-4 to TRBJ2-1; 12 bases fit TRBD2. Germline V CDR1 and CDR2: SGHNT, YYREEE (reference sequence). The V and J ends lost 0 bases and 7 bases, in that order; junction bases with no gene match: 5. The CDR3 spans 16 residues. This chain's CDR3 is CASSLGLAGEMNEQFF. As DNA, the CDR3 is TGTGCCAGCAGCTTGGGACTAGCGGGAGAGATGAATGAGCAGTTCTTC.

CDR3 sequence reads: CASLGQGRYEQYF. CDR3 DNA: TGTGCCAGCTTAGGACAGGGAAGATACGAGCAGTACTTC. The V gene is TRBV18, the J gene TRBJ2-7; TRBD1 matches 8 bases. The germline V gene has CDR1 KGHSH and CDR2 LQKENI. CDR3 length: 13 residues. Trimming at V came to 7 bases and at J to 4 bases, leaving 6 bases not matched to a gene. Full variable domain (missing parts from reference TRBV18 and TRBJ2-7): NAGVMQNPRHLVRRRGQEARLRCSPMKGHSHVYWYRQLPEEGLKFMVYLQKENIIDESGMPKERFSAEFPKEGPSILRIQQVVRGDSAAYFCASLGQGRYEQYFGPGTRLTVT.

This clone was seen once. The chain has TRBV7-2 and TRBJ2-7; the D is unclear. From germline, CDR1 is SGHTA and CDR2 FQGNSA. This CDR3 spans 13 amino acids. V was shortened by 0 bases and J by 0 bases, with 3 bases between the two germline ends. CDR3 region: CASSLAGSYEQYF. For the CDR3, the DNA is TGTGCCAGCAGCTTAGCCGGCTCCTACGAGCAGTACTTC.

This clone was detected once. V and J are TRBV5-4 and TRBJ2-1; 7 nucleotides match TRBD2. CDR1 is SGHNT, CDR2 YYREEE, per germline (reference sequence). The CDR3 covers 14 residues. The trim removed 7 bases at V and 5 bases at J, leaving 9 bases unmatched. CDR3 region: CASRGGGLNNEQFF. CDR3 bases: TGTGCCAGCCGCGGCGGGGGTCTAAACAATGAGCAGTTCTTC.

Here the CDR3 DNA reads TGTGCCAGTGGGACAGGGATCGCAGATACGCAGTATTTT. It yields the protein CASGTGIADTQYF. The chain joins TRBV19 to TRBJ2-3; 9 bases match TRBD1. CDR3 length: 13 residues. In germline, CDR1 is LNHDA, CDR2 SQIVND (reference sequence). J was trimmed by 4 bases and V by 8 bases; bases with no gene match: 4.